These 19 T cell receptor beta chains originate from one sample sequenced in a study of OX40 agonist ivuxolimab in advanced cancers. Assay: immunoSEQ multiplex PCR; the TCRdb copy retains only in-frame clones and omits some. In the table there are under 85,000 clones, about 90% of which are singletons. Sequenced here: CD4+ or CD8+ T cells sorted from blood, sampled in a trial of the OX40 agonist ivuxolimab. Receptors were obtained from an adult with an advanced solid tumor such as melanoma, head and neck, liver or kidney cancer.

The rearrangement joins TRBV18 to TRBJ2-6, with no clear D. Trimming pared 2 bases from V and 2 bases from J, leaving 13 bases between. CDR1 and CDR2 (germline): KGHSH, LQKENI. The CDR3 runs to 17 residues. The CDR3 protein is CASSPGSTTPGANVLTF. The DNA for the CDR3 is TGTGCCAGCTCACCAGGGTCTACCACTCCTGGGGCCAACGTCCTGACTTTC.

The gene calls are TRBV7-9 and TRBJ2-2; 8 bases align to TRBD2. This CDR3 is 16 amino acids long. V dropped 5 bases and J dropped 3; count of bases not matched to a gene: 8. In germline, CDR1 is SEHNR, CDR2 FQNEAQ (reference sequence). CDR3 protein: CASSAPGGRHTGELFF. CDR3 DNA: TGTGCCAGCAGCGCACCGGGGGGGCGGCACACCGGGGAGCTGTTTTTT.

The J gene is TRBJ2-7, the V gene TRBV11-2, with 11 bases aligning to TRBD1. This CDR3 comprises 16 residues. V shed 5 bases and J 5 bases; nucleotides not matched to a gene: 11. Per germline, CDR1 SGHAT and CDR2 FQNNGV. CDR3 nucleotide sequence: TGTGCCAGCAGCCGAGCCGGGACAGGGGGATTCCACGAGCAGTACTTC. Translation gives CASSRAGTGGFHEQYF.

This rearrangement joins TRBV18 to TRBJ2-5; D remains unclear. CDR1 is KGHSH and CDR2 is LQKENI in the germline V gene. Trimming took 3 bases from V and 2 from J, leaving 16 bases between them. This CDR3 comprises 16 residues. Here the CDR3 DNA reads TGTGCCAGCTCACCGAACGACGCATGGGGTCAAGAGACCCAGTACTTC. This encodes CASSPNDAWGQETQYF.

CDR3 DNA sequence: TGTGCCAGCAGACTCCCCCCCACAGATACGCAGTATTTT. Encoded protein: CASRLPPTDTQYF. The chain couples TRBV28 to TRBJ2-3; D is ambiguous. Trimming removed 6 bases at V and 2 bases at J, with 9 bases between. Germline assignment: CDR1 MDHEN and CDR2 SYDVKM. CDR3 length: 13 amino acids. Together with reference TRBV28 and TRBJ2-3, the CDR3 gives the full variable domain: DVKVTQSSRYLVKRTGEKVFLECVQDMDHENMFWYRQDPGLGLRLIYFSYDVKMKEKGDIPEGYSVSREKKERFSLILESASTNQTSMYLCASRLPPTDTQYFGPGTRLTVL.

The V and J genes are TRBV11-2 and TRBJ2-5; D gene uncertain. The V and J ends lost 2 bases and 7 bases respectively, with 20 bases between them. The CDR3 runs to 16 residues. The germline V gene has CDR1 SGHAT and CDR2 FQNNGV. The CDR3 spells CASSLRPFQDMGTQYF. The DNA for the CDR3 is TGTGCCAGCAGCTTACGACCGTTCCAAGATATGGGGACCCAGTACTTC.

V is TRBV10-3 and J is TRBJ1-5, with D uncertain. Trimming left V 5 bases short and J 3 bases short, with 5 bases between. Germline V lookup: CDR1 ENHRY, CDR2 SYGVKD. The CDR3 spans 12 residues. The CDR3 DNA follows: TGTGCCATCAGTCCGAACAATCAGCCCCAGCATTTT. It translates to CAISPNNQPQHF.

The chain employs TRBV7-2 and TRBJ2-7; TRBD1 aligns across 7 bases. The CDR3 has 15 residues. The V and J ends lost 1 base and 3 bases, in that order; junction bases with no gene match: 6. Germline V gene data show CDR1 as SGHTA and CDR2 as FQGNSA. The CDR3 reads CASSLVAGTDYEQYF. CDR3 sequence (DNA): TGTGCCAGCAGCTTAGTAGCTGGGACAGACTACGAGCAGTACTTC.

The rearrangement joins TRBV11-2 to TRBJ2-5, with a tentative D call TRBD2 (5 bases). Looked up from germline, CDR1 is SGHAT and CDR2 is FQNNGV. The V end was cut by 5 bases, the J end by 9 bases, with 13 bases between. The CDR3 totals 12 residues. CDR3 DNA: TGTGCCAGCAGCCCTGAAAGGCGGGCCCAGTACTTC. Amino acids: CASSPERRAQYF.

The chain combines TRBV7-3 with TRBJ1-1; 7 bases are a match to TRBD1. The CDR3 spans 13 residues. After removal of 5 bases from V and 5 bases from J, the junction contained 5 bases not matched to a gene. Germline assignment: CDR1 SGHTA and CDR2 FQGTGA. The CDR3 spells CASSPQGGTEAFF. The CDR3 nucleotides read TGTGCCAGCAGCCCGCAGGGGGGGACTGAAGCTTTCTTT.

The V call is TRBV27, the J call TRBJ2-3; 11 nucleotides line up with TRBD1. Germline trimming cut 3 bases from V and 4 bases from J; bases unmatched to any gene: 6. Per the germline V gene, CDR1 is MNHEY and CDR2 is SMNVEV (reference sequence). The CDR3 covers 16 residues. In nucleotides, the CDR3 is TGTGCCAGCAGTTTGGTTAGGACAGGGGGCCCAGATACGCAGTATTTT. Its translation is CASSLVRTGGPDTQYF.

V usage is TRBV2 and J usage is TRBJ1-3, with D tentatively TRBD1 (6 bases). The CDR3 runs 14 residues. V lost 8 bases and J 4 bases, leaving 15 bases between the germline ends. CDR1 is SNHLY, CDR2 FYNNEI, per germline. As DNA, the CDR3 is TGTGCCAGCCCTCCAGGGGCAGAAGGAAACACCATATATTTT. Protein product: CASPPGAEGNTIYF.

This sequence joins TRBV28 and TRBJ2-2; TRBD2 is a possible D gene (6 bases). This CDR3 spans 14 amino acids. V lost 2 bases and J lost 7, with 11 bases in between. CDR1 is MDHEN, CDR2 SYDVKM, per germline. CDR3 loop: CASSLTGAGGELFF. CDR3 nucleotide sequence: TGTGCCAGCAGTTTAACGGGAGCAGGCGGGGAGCTGTTTTTT.

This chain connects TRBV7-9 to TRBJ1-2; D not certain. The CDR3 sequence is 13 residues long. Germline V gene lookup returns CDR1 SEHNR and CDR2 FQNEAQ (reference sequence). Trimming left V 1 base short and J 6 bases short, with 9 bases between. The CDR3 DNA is TGTGCCAGCAGCTTAGACAGTAGAAATGGCTACACCTTC. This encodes CASSLDSRNGYTF. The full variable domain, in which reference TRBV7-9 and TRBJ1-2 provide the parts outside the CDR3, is DTGVSQNPRHKITKRGQNVTFRCDPISEHNRLYWYRQTLGQGPEFLTYFQNEAQLEKSRLLSDRFSAERPKGSFSTLEIQRTEQGDSAMYLCASSLDSRNGYTFGSGTRLTVV.

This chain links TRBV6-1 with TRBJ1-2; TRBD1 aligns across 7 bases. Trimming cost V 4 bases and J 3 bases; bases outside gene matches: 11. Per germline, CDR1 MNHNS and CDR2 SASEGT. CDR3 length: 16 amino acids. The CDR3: CASSATGNQNDYGYTF. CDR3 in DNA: TGTGCCAGCAGTGCGACAGGGAATCAAAACGACTATGGCTACACCTTC.

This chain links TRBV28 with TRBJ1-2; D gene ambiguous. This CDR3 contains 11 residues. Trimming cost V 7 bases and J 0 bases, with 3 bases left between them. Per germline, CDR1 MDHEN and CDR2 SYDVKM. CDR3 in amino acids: CASMANYGYTF. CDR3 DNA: TGTGCCAGCATGGCTAACTATGGCTACACCTTC.

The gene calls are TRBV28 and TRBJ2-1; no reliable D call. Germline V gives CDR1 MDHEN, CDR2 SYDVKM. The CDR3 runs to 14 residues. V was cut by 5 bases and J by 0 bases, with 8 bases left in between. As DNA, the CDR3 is TGTGCCAGCAGTCCCCAACCCTCCTACAATGAGCAGTTCTTC. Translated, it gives CASSPQPSYNEQFF.

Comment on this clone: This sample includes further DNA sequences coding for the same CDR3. The CDR3, as DNA: TGTGCCAGCAGTTTAGGCAGGGGAAGTAAAACGCAGTATTTT. Its translation is CASSLGRGSKTQYF. The gene calls are TRBV27 and TRBJ2-3, with D maybe TRBD1 (6 bases). Germline V gene sequence: CDR1 MNHEY, CDR2 SMNVEV (reference sequence). V was cut by 2 bases and J by 9 bases, with 15 bases left in between. The CDR3 has 14 amino acids.

The CDR3 DNA is TGCAGCGTTGAAATGACTAACTACGAGCAGTACTTC. This encodes CSVEMTNYEQYF. The chain carries TRBV29-1 and TRBJ2-7, with D possibly matching TRBD2 (5 bases). Germline CDR1 reads SQVTM; CDR2 reads ANQGSEA. With 2 bases removed from V and 3 bases from J, the gap between germline ends came to 8 bases. The CDR3 is 12 residues long.